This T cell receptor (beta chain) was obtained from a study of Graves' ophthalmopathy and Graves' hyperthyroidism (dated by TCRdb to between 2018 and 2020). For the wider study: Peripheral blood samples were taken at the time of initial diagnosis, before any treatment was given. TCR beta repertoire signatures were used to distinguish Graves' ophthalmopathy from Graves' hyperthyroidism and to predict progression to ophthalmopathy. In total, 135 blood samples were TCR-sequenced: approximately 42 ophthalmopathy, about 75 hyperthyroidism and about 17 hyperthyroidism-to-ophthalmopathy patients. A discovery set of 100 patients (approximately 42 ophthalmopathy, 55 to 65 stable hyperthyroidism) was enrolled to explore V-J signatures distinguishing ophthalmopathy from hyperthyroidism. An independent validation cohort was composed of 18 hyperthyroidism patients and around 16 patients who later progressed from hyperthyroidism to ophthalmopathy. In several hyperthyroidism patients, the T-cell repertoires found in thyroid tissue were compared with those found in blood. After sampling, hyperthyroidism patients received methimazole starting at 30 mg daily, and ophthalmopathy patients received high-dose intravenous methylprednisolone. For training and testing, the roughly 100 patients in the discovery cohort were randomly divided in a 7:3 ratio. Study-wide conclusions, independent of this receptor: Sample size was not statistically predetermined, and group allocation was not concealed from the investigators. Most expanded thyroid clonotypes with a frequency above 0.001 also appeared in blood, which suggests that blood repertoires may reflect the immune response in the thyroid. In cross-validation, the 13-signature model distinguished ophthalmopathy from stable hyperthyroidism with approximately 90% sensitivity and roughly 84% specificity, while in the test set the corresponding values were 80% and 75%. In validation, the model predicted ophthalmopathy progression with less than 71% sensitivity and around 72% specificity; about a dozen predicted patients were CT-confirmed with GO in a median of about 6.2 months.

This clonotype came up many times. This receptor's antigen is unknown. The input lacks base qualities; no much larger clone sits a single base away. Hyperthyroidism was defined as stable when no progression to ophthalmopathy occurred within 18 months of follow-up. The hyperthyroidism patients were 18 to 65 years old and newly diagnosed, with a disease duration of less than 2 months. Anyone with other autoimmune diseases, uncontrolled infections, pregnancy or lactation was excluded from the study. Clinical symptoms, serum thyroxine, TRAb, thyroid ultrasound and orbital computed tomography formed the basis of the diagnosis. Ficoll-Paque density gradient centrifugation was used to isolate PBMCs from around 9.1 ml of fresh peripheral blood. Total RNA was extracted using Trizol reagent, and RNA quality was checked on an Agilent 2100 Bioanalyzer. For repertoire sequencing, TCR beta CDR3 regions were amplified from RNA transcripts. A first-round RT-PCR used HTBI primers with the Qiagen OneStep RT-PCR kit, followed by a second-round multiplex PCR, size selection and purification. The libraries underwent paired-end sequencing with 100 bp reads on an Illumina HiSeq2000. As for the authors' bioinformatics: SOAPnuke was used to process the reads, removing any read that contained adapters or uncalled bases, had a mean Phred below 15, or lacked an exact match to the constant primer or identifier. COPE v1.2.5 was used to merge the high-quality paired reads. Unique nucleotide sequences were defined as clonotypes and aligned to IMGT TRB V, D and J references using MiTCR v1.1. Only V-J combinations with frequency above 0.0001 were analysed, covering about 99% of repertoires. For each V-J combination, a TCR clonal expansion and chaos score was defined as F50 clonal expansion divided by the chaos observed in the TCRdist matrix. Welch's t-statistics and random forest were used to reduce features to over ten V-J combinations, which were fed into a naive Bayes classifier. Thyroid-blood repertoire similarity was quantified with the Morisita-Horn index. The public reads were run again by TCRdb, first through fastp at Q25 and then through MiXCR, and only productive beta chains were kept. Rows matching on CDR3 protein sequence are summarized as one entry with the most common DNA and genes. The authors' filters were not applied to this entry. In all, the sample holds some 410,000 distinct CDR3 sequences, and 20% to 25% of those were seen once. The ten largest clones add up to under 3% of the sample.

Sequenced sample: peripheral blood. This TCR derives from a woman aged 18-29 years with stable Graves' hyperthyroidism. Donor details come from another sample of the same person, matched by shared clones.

For the CDR3, the sequence is CASSLSRPTAYEQYF. The bases are TGTGCCAGCAGTCTCTCCCGGCCTACAGCCTACGAGCAGTACTTC. The chain employs TRBV12-3 or TRBV12-4 and TRBJ2-7; confidence is insufficient to name the D gene. V is shortened by 5 bases, J by 2 bases, and the region joining them spans 16 bases. There are 15 amino acids in the CDR3, from cysteine to phenylalanine inclusive. Only CDR3 DNA remains: 45 bases, in frame from the first base.